This is a list of T cell receptor beta chains from one sample in a study of T cell responses to AZD1222 COVID-19 vaccine. Assay: immunoSEQ multiplex PCR; the TCRdb copy retains only in-frame clones and omits some. The sample lists 130,000 to 150,000 clones, around 90% occurring once. The sequenced sample was peripheral blood, obtained 28 days after the second dose of the MenACWY control vaccine. The receptors here all came from an adult who received the MenACWY meningococcal vaccine as a control. CDR3s leave out the opening cysteine and the closing phenylalanine or tryptophan. Clone size is given for some rows only: seen once, a few or many times, or a class if the clone is expanded.

v_call: TRBV5-4; j_call: TRBJ1-2; clone_size: NA; cdr3_aa: ASSPGLGAGYGYT
v_call: TRBV7-3; j_call: TRBJ2-2; clone_size: NA; cdr3_aa: ASSLMTKNTGELF
v_call: TRBV5-1; j_call: TRBJ1-1; clone_size: NA; cdr3_aa: ATKGQENTEAF
v_call: TRBV6-5; j_call: TRBJ2-7; clone_size: NA; cdr3_aa: ASSSRQGAAFYEQY
v_call: TRBV11-3; j_call: TRBJ2-7; clone_size: NA; cdr3_aa: ASSSGGPYEQY
v_call: TRBV28; j_call: TRBJ1-5; clone_size: NA; cdr3_aa: ASSFLTVYSNQPQH
v_call: TRBV7-2; j_call: TRBJ2-7; clone_size: NA; cdr3_aa: ASSLRASAGAPLEQY
v_call: TRBV4-1; j_call: TRBJ1-6; clone_size: NA; cdr3_aa: ASSQSPWGQNYNSPLH
v_call: TRBV10-3; j_call: TRBJ2-6; clone_size: NA; cdr3_aa: AISEGDSILSGANVLT
v_call: TRBV4-2; j_call: TRBJ2-6; clone_size: NA; cdr3_aa: ASSLDRGGSGANVLT
v_call: TRBV27; j_call: TRBJ1-4; clone_size: NA; cdr3_aa: ASTTLRTNEKLF
v_call: TRBV28; j_call: TRBJ2-5; clone_size: NA; cdr3_aa: ASSSPLLRGAGTQY
v_call: TRBV9; j_call: TRBJ1-5; clone_size: NA; cdr3_aa: ASSVVPDQPQH
v_call: TRBV19; j_call: TRBJ1-6; clone_size: NA; cdr3_aa: ASTGSSYNSPLH
v_call: TRBV12-3/TRBV12-4; j_call: TRBJ2-7; clone_size: NA; cdr3_aa: ASSLDIYEQY
v_call: TRBV19; j_call: TRBJ1-2; clone_size: NA; cdr3_aa: ASSIMTVAGYT
v_call: TRBV6-1; j_call: TRBJ2-7; clone_size: NA; cdr3_aa: ASSEVWGYEQY
v_call: TRBV4-3; j_call: TRBJ1-1; clone_size: NA; cdr3_aa: ASSQDGAAHRGPGNTEAF
v_call: TRBV25-1; j_call: TRBJ1-6; clone_size: NA; cdr3_aa: ASSSEGTGNSPLH
v_call: TRBV7-7; j_call: TRBJ2-2; clone_size: NA; cdr3_aa: ASSSASGQGGTGELF
v_call: TRBV6-2/TRBV6-3; j_call: TRBJ1-5; clone_size: once; cdr3_aa: ASSYSGWGAPQH
v_call: TRBV7-3; j_call: TRBJ2-7; clone_size: NA; cdr3_aa: ASSRLQQY
v_call: TRBV7-2; j_call: TRBJ1-1; clone_size: NA; cdr3_aa: ASSWRAATEAF
v_call: TRBV19; j_call: TRBJ1-5; clone_size: NA; cdr3_aa: ASRPGRGSLHSNQPQH
v_call: TRBV19; j_call: TRBJ2-7; clone_size: NA; cdr3_aa: ASSPQGGGHYEQY